This T cell receptor beta chain comes out of a study of blood T cell repertoires in COVID-19. On the study more broadly: Sites in the United States, Italy and Spain provided acute and convalescent COVID-19 samples.

Only in-frame clones appear in the TCRdb table, and some are missing; sequencing was by immunoSEQ multiplex PCR. Altogether 65,000 to 85,000 clones are present, approximately 90% being singletons, with the ten largest covering 6.9%. V lost 7 bases and J lost 4, with 16 bases in between. CDR3 size: 14 residues. In germline, CDR1 is LGHDT, CDR2 YNNKEL (reference sequence). The chain links TRBV3-1 (or the pseudogene TRBV3-2) to TRBJ1-2; D might be TRBD1 (6 bases). The receptor's source is a human donor in a cohort sampled during active COVID-19. The sequencing sample was made of peripheral blood. The DNA of the CDR3 is TGTGCCAGCACAGGACAGAGTCAACCCTATGGCTACACCTTC. Translated: CASTGQSQPYGYTF.